This is a list of T cell receptor beta chains from one sample in a study of T cells after yellow fever vaccination. TCRdb ran MiXCR on the 5' RACE reads and lists one entry per CDR3 protein. The sample has about 320,000 distinct CDR3 sequences; around 4.5% are singletons. The input for sequencing was PBMCs, taken 15 days after the yellow fever booster vaccination. These receptors were collected from a man aged 18-30 years who received the YFV17D yellow fever vaccine. CDR3s include the opening cysteine and the closing phenylalanine or tryptophan. The D gene is left open where the match is weak. Not all rows give a size; the values are once, few, many and, for expanded clones, a class.

d_call	v_call	j_call	clone_size	cdr3_aa	cdr3_nt
TRBD1	TRBV5-5	TRBJ2-3	few	CASRSGQGEGTDTQYF	TGTGCCAGCAGAAGTGGACAGGGGGAAGGCACAGATACGCAGTATTTT
TRBD1	TRBV12-3/TRBV12-4	TRBJ1-6	few	CASSPRDRGGALHF	TGTGCCAGCAGTCCCCGGGACAGGGGGGGTGCCCTCCACTTT
.	TRBV5-1	TRBJ1-1	few	CASSLYGTPNTEAFF	TGCGCCAGCAGCTTGTATGGGACCCCGAACACTGAAGCTTTCTTT
TRBD1	TRBV10-3	TRBJ2-1	many	CAIQSGQGLGEQFF	TGTGCCATCCAATCGGGACAGGGTTTGGGTGAGCAGTTCTTC
TRBD2	TRBV3-1	TRBJ2-1	.	CASSERLAGGREQFF	TGTGCCAGCAGCGAAAGACTAGCGGGGGGGCGTGAGCAGTTCTTC
TRBD1	TRBV6-2/TRBV6-3	TRBJ1-2	.	CASARQGYYGYTF	TGTGCCAGCGCAAGACAGGGTTACTATGGCTACACCTTC
.	TRBV5-6	TRBJ2-2	few	CASSFFTAGELFF	TGTGCCAGCAGCTTTTTCACCGCCGGGGAGCTGTTTTTT
.	TRBV27	TRBJ1-5	few	CASSLSGLQPQHF	TGTGCCAGCAGTTTATCGGGGTTACAGCCCCAGCATTTT
.	TRBV4-1	TRBJ2-5	.	CARDLPGHQETQYF	TGCGCCAGAGACCTCCCGGGACACCAAGAGACCCAGTACTTC
TRBD2	TRBV20-1	TRBJ2-1	many	CSARAAGATYNEQFF	TGCAGTGCTAGAGCAGCGGGGGCCACCTACAATGAGCAGTTCTTC
.	TRBV5-1	TRBJ1-4	many	CASSLVGTTNEKLFF	TGCGCCAGCAGCTTGGTCGGGACAACTAATGAAAAACTGTTTTTT
TRBD1	TRBV5-1	TRBJ2-2	few	CASSFDTGANTGELFF	TGCGCCAGCAGCTTCGACACAGGGGCGAACACCGGGGAGCTGTTTTTT
.	TRBV5-1	TRBJ1-1	many	CASSLELRTEAFF	TGCGCCAGCAGCTTGGAGTTAAGGACTGAAGCTTTCTTT
TRBD2	TRBV12-3/TRBV12-4	TRBJ2-3	many	CASRQRGANTDTQYF	TGTGCCAGCAGGCAGCGGGGGGCAAACACAGATACGCAGTATTTT
TRBD2	TRBV9	TRBJ2-3	many	CASSQDSSGGANTQYF	TGTGCCAGCAGCCAAGACAGTAGCGGGGGTGCGAATACGCAGTATTTT
.	TRBV6-5	TRBJ2-3	few	CASSYGASSADTQYF	TGTGCCAGCAGTTACGGGGCTTCGTCGGCAGATACGCAGTATTTT